Presented here are 16 T cell receptor beta chains from one specimen sequenced in a study of shared clonotypes between healthy human individuals. TCRdb keeps only in-frame clones here, not all; method: immunoSEQ multiplex PCR. The table lists 2 million to 3 million clones, 93% of them singletons. Sequenced input: naive CD4+ T cells from PBMCs. Regarding subset: CD45RA+ positively selected. The receptors here all came from a man between 18 and 35 years old in good health. Some clones in this sample may be carry-over from other donors' samples.

This rearrangement joins TRBV30 to TRBJ2-6, with a weak D call TRBD1 (5 bases). CDR1 and CDR2 (germline): GTSNPN, SVGIG (reference sequence). CDR3 size: 17 residues. V lost 0 bases, J lost 3 bases, and 15 bases lay in between. The CDR3 loop is CAWSVRGRASGANVLTF. Written as DNA, the CDR3 is TGTGCCTGGAGTGTACGCGGCAGGGCTAGTGGGGCCAACGTCCTGACTTTC.

J is TRBJ1-3 and V is TRBV9; 9 bases match TRBD1. CDR3 size: 15 residues. Germline V gene lookup returns CDR1 SGDLS and CDR2 YYNGEE. The trim removed 3 bases at V and 3 bases at J, leaving 4 bases unmatched. CDR3 in amino acids: CASSAGTGHGNTIYF. CDR3 in DNA: TGTGCCAGCAGCGCCGGGACAGGGCATGGAAACACCATATATTTT.

The V gene is TRBV6-5, the J gene TRBJ1-3; D is undetermined. Germline V gene sequence: CDR1 MNHEY, CDR2 SVGAGI. This CDR3 contains 14 residues. V was pared by 5 bases and J by 2 bases, with 10 bases between. The CDR3 DNA reads as TGTGCCAGCAGTCCTGGGAGGGCTGGAAACACCATATATTTT. Translating gives CASSPGRAGNTIYF.

J is TRBJ2-7 and V is TRBV5-5; 8 nucleotides line up with TRBD2. The V segment lost 4 bases and the J segment 2 bases; nucleotides outside the gene matches: 8. The germline gives CDR1 SGHKS, CDR2 YYEKEE (reference sequence). The CDR3 has 15 amino acids. DNA for the CDR3: TGTGCCAGCAGCGTAGCCGGGACTAGTCCCTACGAGCAGTACTTC. Translating gives CASSVAGTSPYEQYF.

The chain carries TRBV27 and TRBJ2-2, with D perhaps matching TRBD2 (6 bases). The CDR3 contains 13 residues. The germline CDR1 and CDR2 sequences are MNHEY and SMNVEV (reference sequence). With 7 bases removed from V and 5 bases from J, the gap between germline ends came to 11 bases. In DNA, the CDR3 is TGTGCCAGCACCGATGGGGGGACCGGGGAGCTGTTTTTT. Encoded protein: CASTDGGTGELFF.

This chain uses TRBV28 with TRBJ1-2, with D tentatively TRBD1 (5 bases). The germline V gene encodes CDR1 MDHEN and CDR2 SYDVKM. The V end lost 6 bases, the J end lost 6 bases, and 11 bases lay between the germline ends. The CDR3 extends over 12 amino acids. CDR3 sequence: CASSQGWDGYTF. The CDR3 nucleotides read TGTGCCAGCAGCCAGGGATGGGATGGCTACACCTTC.

The genes are TRBV4-1 and TRBJ1-5; D gene ambiguous. The V end lost 5 bases, the J end lost 0 bases, and 11 bases lay between the germline ends. In germline, CDR1 is MGHRA, CDR2 YSYEKL. This CDR3 spans 15 amino acids. The CDR3 protein is CASSYTELSNQPQHF. The CDR3 DNA reads as TGCGCCAGCAGCTACACAGAGCTTAGCAATCAGCCCCAGCATTTT.

In DNA form, the CDR3 reads TGTGCCAGCAGCCTAACAGGTCGGGGCACTGAAGCTTTCTTT. Amino acid sequence: CASSLTGRGTEAFF. The chain couples TRBV14 to TRBJ1-1; the D gene is possibly TRBD1 (5 bases). The CDR3 has 14 residues. V lost 4 bases to trimming and J lost 4 bases, with 13 bases between them. Germline lookup yields CDR1 SGHDN and CDR2 FVKESK.

This clone was seen a single time. The genes are TRBV11-2 and TRBJ2-5; maybe TRBD2 (6 bases). The germline gives CDR1 SGHAT, CDR2 FQNNGV. Trimming shortened V by 5 bases and J by 5 bases, and 18 bases separated the two germline ends. CDR3 length: 15 amino acids. The CDR3 coding sequence is TGTGCCAGCAGCCTTGGCGGACTACGTTGGGAGACCCAGTACTTC. This gives the protein CASSLGGLRWETQYF.

The V gene is TRBV19, the J gene TRBJ2-2, with a tentative D call TRBD2 (7 bases). The CDR3 has 16 amino acids. Germline V lookup: CDR1 LNHDA, CDR2 SQIVND (reference sequence). V was trimmed by 1 base and J by 6 bases, leaving 15 bases between them. In DNA form, the CDR3 reads TGTGCCAGTAGTATAGGGGGGCGGGAGTCGGCCGGGGAGCTGTTTTTT. Its translation is CASSIGGRESAGELFF.

The J gene is TRBJ1-2, the V gene TRBV18, with TRBD1 as a possible D gene (6 bases). The V and J ends lost 3 bases and 4 bases respectively, with 21 bases between them. CDR3 length: 17 residues. Germline CDR1 is KGHSH and CDR2 is LQKENI. The CDR3, as DNA: TGTGCCAGCTCACCGAGTGGACAGCCGTCCCTCACCTATGGCTACACCTTC. Amino acids: CASSPSGQPSLTYGYTF. The full variable domain, rest sourced from reference TRBV18 and TRBJ1-2, is NAGVMQNPRHLVRRRGQEARLRCSPMKGHSHVYWYRQLPEEGLKFMVYLQKENIIDESGMPKERFSAEFPKEGPSILRIQQVVRGDSAAYFCASSPSGQPSLTYGYTFGSGTRLTVV.

This chain joins TRBV2 and TRBJ2-3, with TRBD2 identical over 13 bases. V lost 4 bases to trimming and J lost 10 bases; unmatched junction nucleotides: 11. The germline gives CDR1 SNHLY, CDR2 FYNNEI. This CDR3 is 16 amino acids long. CDR3 DNA sequence: TGTGCCAGCAGTGCTGGACTAGCGGGGGTCTGGGGTTCGCAGTATTTT. This gives the protein CASSAGLAGVWGSQYF.

This chain links TRBV27 with TRBJ2-7; D remains ambiguous. The CDR3 totals 16 residues. Trimming removed 6 bases at V and 0 bases at J, with 18 bases between. Germline V gives CDR1 MNHEY, CDR2 SMNVEV (reference sequence). The CDR3 region has the DNA TGTGCCAGCAGCGAACTGGGCCGTATTCCCTCCTACGAGCAGTACTTC. Its protein is CASSELGRIPSYEQYF.

The chain has TRBV7-3 and TRBJ1-1; D unclear. Trimming left V 5 bases short and J 4 bases short, with 14 bases between. This CDR3 is 14 amino acids long. Germline V CDR1 and CDR2: SGHTA, FQGTGA. DNA of the CDR3: TGTGCCAGCAGCCCAGATGGGGTGGGCACTGAAGCTTTCTTT. This sequence encodes CASSPDGVGTEAFF.

The CDR3 region has the DNA TGTGCCAGTACTTCGACAGGTTCATATCAGCCCCAGCATTTT. Its protein is CASTSTGSYQPQHF. The V and J genes are TRBV19 and TRBJ1-5; possible D gene TRBD1, 6 bases. This CDR3 contains 14 residues. The germline V gene encodes CDR1 LNHDA and CDR2 SQIVND (reference sequence). Trimming removed 7 bases at V and 5 bases at J, with 15 bases between.

In its sample, this clone was seen once. V gene TRBV16 combines with J gene TRBJ2-3, with TRBD2 matching over 9 bases. V was pared by 1 base and J by 6 bases, with 11 bases of the junction left unmatched. The CDR3 consists of 17 residues. Germline-derived CDR1 and CDR2 are KGHSY and FQNENV. The chain's CDR3 is CASSQWLASGMEDTQYF. Written as DNA, the CDR3 is TGTGCCAGCAGCCAATGGTTGGCTAGCGGGATGGAGGATACGCAGTATTTT.